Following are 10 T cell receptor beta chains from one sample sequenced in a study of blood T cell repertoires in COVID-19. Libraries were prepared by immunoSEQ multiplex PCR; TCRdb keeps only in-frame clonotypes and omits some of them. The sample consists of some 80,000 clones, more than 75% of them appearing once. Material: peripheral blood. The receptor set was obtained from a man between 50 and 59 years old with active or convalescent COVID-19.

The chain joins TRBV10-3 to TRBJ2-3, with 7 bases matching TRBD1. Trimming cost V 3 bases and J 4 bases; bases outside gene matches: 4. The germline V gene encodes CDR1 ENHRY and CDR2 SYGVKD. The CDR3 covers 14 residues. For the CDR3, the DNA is TGTGCCATCAGTGACAGACAGGGTCCAGATACGCAGTATTTT. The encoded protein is CAISDRQGPDTQYF.

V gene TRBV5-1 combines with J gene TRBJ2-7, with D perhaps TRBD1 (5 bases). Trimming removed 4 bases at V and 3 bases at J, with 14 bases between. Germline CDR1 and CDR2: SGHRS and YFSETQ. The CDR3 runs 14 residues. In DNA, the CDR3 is TGCGCCAGCAGCGAAGGGGCAGGGCTCTACGAGCAGTACGTC. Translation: CASSEGAGLYEQYV.

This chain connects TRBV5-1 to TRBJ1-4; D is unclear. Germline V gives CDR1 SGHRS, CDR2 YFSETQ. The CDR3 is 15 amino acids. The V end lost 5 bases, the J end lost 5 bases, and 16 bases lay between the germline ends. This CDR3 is CASRETTVSNEKLFF. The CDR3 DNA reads TGCGCCAGCAGGGAAACCACAGTCTCGAATGAAAAACTGTTTTTT. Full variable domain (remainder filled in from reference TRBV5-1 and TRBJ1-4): KAGVTQTPRYLIKTRGQQVTLSCSPISGHRSVSWYQQTPGQGLQFLFEYFSETQRNKGNFPGRFSGRQFSNSRSEMNVSTLELGDSALYLCASRETTVSNEKLFFGSGTQLSVL.

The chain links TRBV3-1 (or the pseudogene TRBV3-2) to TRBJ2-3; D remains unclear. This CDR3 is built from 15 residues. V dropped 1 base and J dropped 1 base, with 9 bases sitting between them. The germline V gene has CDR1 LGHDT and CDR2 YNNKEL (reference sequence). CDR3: CASSQGGSGTDTQYF. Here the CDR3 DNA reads TGTGCCAGCAGCCAAGGAGGTTCGGGCACAGATACGCAGTATTTT.

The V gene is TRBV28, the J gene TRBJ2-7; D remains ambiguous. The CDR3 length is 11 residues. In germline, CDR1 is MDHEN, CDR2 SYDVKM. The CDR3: CASSTYSYIDV. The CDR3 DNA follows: TGTGCCAGCAGTACCTACTCTTATATCGACGTC.

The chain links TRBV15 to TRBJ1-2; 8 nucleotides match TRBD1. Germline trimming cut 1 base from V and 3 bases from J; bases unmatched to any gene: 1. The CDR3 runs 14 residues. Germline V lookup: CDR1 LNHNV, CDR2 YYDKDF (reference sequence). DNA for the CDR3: TGTGCCACCAGCAGAGCAGGGGGCGACTATGGCTACACCTTC. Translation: CATSRAGGDYGYTF.

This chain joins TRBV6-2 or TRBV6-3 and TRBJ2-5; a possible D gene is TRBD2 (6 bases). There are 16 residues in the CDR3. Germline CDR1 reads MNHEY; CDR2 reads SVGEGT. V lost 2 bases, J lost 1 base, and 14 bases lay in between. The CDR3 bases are TGTGCCAGCAGTTACCCCCGGACGGGAGTCCAAGAGACCCAGTACTTC. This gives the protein CASSYPRTGVQETQYF.

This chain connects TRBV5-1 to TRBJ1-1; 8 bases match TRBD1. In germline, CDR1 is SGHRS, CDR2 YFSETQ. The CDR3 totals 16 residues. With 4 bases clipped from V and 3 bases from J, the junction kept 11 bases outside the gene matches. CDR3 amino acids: CASSLGQGGKDTEAFF. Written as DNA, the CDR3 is TGCGCCAGCAGCCTCGGACAGGGCGGAAAGGACACTGAAGCTTTCTTT.

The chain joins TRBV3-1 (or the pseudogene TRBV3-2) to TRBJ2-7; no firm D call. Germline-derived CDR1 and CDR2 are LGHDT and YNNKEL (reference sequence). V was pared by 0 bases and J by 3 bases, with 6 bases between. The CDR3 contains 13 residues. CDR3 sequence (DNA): TGTGCCAGCAGCCAAGAATCAGGCTACGAGCAGTACTTC. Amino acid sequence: CASSQESGYEQYF.

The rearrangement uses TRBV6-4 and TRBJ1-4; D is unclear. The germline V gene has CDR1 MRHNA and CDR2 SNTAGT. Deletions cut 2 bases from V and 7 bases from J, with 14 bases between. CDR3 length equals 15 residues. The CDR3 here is CASSDPGAVGEKLFF. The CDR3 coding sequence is TGTGCCAGCAGTGACCCAGGAGCGGTCGGTGAAAAACTGTTTTTT.